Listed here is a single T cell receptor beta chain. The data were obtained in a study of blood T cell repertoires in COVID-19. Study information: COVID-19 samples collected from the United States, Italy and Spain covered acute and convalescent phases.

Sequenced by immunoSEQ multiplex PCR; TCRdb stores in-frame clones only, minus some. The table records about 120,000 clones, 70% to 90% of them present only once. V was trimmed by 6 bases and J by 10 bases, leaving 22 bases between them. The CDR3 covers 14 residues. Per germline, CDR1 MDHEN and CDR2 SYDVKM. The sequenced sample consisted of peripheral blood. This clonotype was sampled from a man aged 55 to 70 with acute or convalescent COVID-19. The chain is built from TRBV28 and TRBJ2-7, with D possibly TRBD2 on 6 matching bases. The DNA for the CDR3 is TGTGCCAGCAGAGAACTAGCAACCGCTCCGGGTCAGTACTTC. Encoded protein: CASRELATAPGQYF.